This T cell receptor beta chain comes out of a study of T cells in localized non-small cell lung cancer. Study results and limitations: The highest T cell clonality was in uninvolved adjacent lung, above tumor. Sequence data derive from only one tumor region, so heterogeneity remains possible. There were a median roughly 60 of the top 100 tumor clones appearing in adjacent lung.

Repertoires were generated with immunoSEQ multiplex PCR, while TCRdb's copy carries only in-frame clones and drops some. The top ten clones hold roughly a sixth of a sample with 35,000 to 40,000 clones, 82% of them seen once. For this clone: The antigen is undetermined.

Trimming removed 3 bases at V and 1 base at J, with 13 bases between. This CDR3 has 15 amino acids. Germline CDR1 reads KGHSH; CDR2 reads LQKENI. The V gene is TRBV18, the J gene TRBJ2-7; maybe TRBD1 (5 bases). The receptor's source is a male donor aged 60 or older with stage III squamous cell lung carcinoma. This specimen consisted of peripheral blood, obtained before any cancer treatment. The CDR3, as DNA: TGTGCCAGCTCACCGGGGCAGGGAAGGTCCTACGAGCAGTACTTC. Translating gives CASSPGQGRSYEQYF.